These 10 T cell receptor beta chains were all obtained from the same sample, sequenced in a study of T cells in Graves' hyperthyroidism and ophthalmopathy. RNA transcripts yielded amplified TCR beta CDR3 regions. Primed by the HTBI set, a first-round RT-PCR was run on the TCR CDR3. In TCRdb, the multiplex PCR reads were re-called with MiXCR into one record per CDR3 protein. The top ten clones hold about 30% of a sample with roughly 400,000 distinct CDR3 sequences, about a sixth of them seen once. Sequences were obtained from blood. Receptors were obtained from a woman aged 18-30 years with Graves' hyperthyroidism that later progressed to Graves' ophthalmopathy.

A word on this clonotype: Being one base from a much bigger clone, this may be a read error. This chain links TRBV12-3 or TRBV12-4 with TRBJ2-3; D is unresolved. The CDR3 has 12 amino acids. CDR3: CASSPHTDTQCF. The CDR3 DNA reads as TGTGCCAGCAGTCCGCACACAGATACGCAGTGTTTT.

This chain uses TRBV19 with TRBJ2-5; 7 positions match TRBD1. With 4 bases clipped from V and 5 bases from J, the junction kept 19 bases outside the gene matches. From germline, CDR1 is LNHDA and CDR2 SQIVND (reference sequence). This CDR3 is 18 amino acids long. The CDR3 protein is CASSRNGWAGGSAETQYF. Here the CDR3 DNA reads TGTGCCAGTAGTAGAAACGGTTGGGCAGGGGGTTCGGCGGAGACCCAGTACTTC.

In its sample, this clonotype was seen many times. The chain joins TRBV27 to TRBJ1-6; D is undetermined. The CDR3 is 18 residues long. Germline CDR1 MNHEY, CDR2 SMNVEV (reference sequence). The V end lost 1 base, the J end lost 7 bases, and 20 bases lay between the germline ends. CDR3 nucleotide sequence: TGTGCCAGCAGTTTATACTCCCCGGGAGCGGGGAGGAATTCACCCCTCCACTTT. It translates to CASSLYSPGAGRNSPLHF.

Ten or more counts support this clonotype. J is TRBJ1-1 and V is TRBV7-2, with D perhaps matching TRBD1 (5 bases). CDR1 and CDR2 from the germline V gene are SGHTA and FQGNSA. Between the trimmed V and J ends, which lost 4 bases and 1 base, there was a span of 10 bases. This CDR3 region has 14 residues. The CDR3 loop is CASSWGPGNTEAFF. In DNA, the CDR3 is TGTGCCAGCAGCTGGGGACCTGGGAACACTGAAGCTTTCTTT.

CDR3 sequence: CSAPIGGESYGYTF. The DNA for the CDR3 is TGCAGTGCCCCAATAGGGGGGGAGAGCTATGGCTACACCTTC. The rearrangement links TRBV20-1 to TRBJ1-2; the D gene is possibly TRBD1 (6 bases). CDR1 is DFQATT and CDR2 is SNEGSKA in the germline V gene (reference sequence). The ends were cut back, 6 bases at V and 4 bases at J, with 18 bases in the middle. This CDR3 contains 14 residues.

This clonotype occurred a few times. V gene TRBV6-1 combines with J gene TRBJ2-6; D is ambiguous. V was pared by 6 bases and J by 4 bases, with 13 bases between. Germline lookup yields CDR1 MNHNS and CDR2 SASEGT. The CDR3 loop spans 15 amino acids. The CDR3 protein is CASSIRSGGANVLTF. The DNA of the CDR3 is TGTGCCAGCAGCATTAGGTCTGGGGGGGCCAACGTCCTGACTTTC.

This clonotype was seen a few times. The V call is TRBV7-2, the J call TRBJ2-6; 8 bases agree with TRBD2. The V segment lost 5 bases and the J segment 1 base; nucleotides outside the gene matches: 13. The germline CDR1 and CDR2 sequences are SGHTA and FQGNSA. CDR3 length: 19 residues. In DNA form, the CDR3 reads TGTGCCAGCAGCCGAATCAGCGGGAGTCTCTTGTCTGGGGCCAACGTCCTGACTTTC. Translating gives CASSRISGSLLSGANVLTF.

The chain is built from TRBV4-3 and TRBJ2-1; D ambiguous. CDR3 length: 10 residues. Germline CDR1 reads LGHNA; CDR2 reads YSLEER. V lost 4 bases to trimming and J lost 15 bases, with 10 bases between them. CDR3 sequence reads: CASSPCRLFF. In DNA form, the CDR3 reads TGCGCCAGCAGCCCCTGCCGTTTGTTCTTC.

V usage is TRBV4-1 and J usage is TRBJ1-2, with TRBD1 matching 8 bases. V shed 5 bases, J shed 5 bases, and the junction held 13 bases outside the gene matches. The germline V gene encodes CDR1 MGHRA and CDR2 YSYEKL. The CDR3 covers 16 residues. This chain's CDR3 is CASSEVVGQGHYGYTF. The CDR3 bases are TGCGCCAGCAGCGAAGTTGTCGGACAGGGCCATTATGGCTACACCTTC.

The V call is TRBV20-1, the J call TRBJ2-7; 11 bases map to TRBD2. The germline CDR1 and CDR2 sequences are DFQATT and SNEGSKA (reference sequence). After removal of 5 bases from V and 3 bases from J, the junction contained 15 bases not matched to a gene. The CDR3 is made up of 17 amino acids. CDR3 nucleotides: TGCAGTGCTGTTCCCCATAGCGGGAGGGGAGCCCTCTACGAGCAGTACTTC. This gives the protein CSAVPHSGRGALYEQYF.